Each of the 10 T cell receptor beta chains below was sequenced from the same sample in a study of blood T cell repertoires in COVID-19. Sequencing was performed with immunoSEQ multiplex PCR; in TCRdb, only in-frame clones are kept and a portion is missing. The data hold about 250,000 clones, with less than 90% observed a single time. Source material: peripheral blood. The source is a woman in her thirties or forties who had recovered from COVID-19.

The chain has TRBV28 and TRBJ2-7; TRBD2 aligns across 8 bases. J gave up 4 bases and V 7 bases, and 15 bases lay outside the gene matches. This CDR3 has 16 residues. CDR1 and CDR2 from the germline V gene are MDHEN and SYDVKM. The CDR3 DNA sequence: TGTGCCAGCAAGCCCCCCGAAGCGGGGGCGACATACGAGCAGTACTTC. Translated: CASKPPEAGATYEQYF.

The rearrangement uses TRBV28 and TRBJ1-4; D gene ambiguous. This CDR3 is 14 amino acids long. Germline CDR1 MDHEN, CDR2 SYDVKM. Trimming stripped 6 bases from V and 8 bases from J, with 16 bases between. The CDR3 protein is CASSPRGFGEKLFF. CDR3 coding DNA: TGTGCCAGCAGCCCCCGAGGGTTTGGCGAAAAACTGTTTTTT.

CDR3 DNA sequence: TGTGCCAGCAGCGTAGAGGGGGACAGGGTTCAGAATTCACCCCTCCACTTT. It yields the protein CASSVEGDRVQNSPLHF. The rearrangement uses TRBV9 and TRBJ1-6, with TRBD1 identical over 9 bases. The CDR3 sequence is 17 residues long. Looked up from germline, CDR1 is SGDLS and CDR2 is YYNGEE. The V gene end was trimmed by 0 bases and the J gene end by 7 bases; junction bases not matched to a gene: 8.

J is TRBJ1-2 and V is TRBV5-5, with 9 bases fitting TRBD1. V lost 5 bases to trimming and J lost 8 bases; unmatched junction nucleotides: 7. Germline CDR1 reads SGHKS; CDR2 reads YYEKEE (reference sequence). This CDR3 is 13 amino acids long. The CDR3 region is CASRGTGGRGYTF. DNA of the CDR3: TGTGCCAGCAGGGGCACAGGGGGCAGGGGCTACACCTTC.

CDR3 sequence: CASRASTDSPLHF. DNA for the CDR3: TGTGCCAGTAGAGCCTCTACAGATTCACCCCTCCACTTT. The chain has TRBV19 and TRBJ1-6, with D uncertain. V gave up 6 bases and J gave up 8 bases, with 11 bases separating them. Germline assignment: CDR1 LNHDA and CDR2 SQIVND (reference sequence). This CDR3 contains 13 residues.

The V gene is TRBV5-1, the J gene TRBJ2-1; D gene unclear. V gave up 0 bases and J gave up 3 bases, with 7 bases separating them. The CDR3 spans 14 residues. Per the germline V gene, CDR1 is SGHRS and CDR2 is YFSETQ. This chain's CDR3 is CASSLGPDYNEQFF. The DNA for the CDR3 is TGCGCCAGCAGCTTGGGTCCAGACTACAATGAGCAGTTCTTC.

The chain combines TRBV28 with TRBJ1-6, with D uncertain. Germline CDR1 MDHEN, CDR2 SYDVKM. The ends were cut back, 2 bases at V and 3 bases at J, with 14 bases in the middle. The CDR3 loop spans 17 amino acids. In nucleotides, the CDR3 is TGTGCCAGCAGTTTAGACGGGAAACTATTCTATAATTCACCCCTCCACTTT. This sequence encodes CASSLDGKLFYNSPLHF.

This chain uses TRBV28 with TRBJ2-1; the match to TRBD2 covers 11 bases. CDR3 length: 18 residues. Trimming removed 5 bases from V and 3 bases from J; junction bases left unmatched: 12. Looked up from germline, CDR1 is MDHEN and CDR2 is SYDVKM. The CDR3 nucleotides are TGTGCCAGCAGTACACCGGGACTAGCGGTGCGGGGCTACAATGAGCAGTTCTTC. Its translation is CASSTPGLAVRGYNEQFF.

The V and J genes are TRBV28 and TRBJ2-5; 7 bases match TRBD2. Per germline, CDR1 MDHEN and CDR2 SYDVKM. The trim removed 8 bases at V and 4 bases at J, leaving 10 bases unmatched. This CDR3 has 14 residues. CDR3 nucleotides: TGTGCCAGCCGCCATAGGACTAGACGAGAGACCCAGTACTTC. It yields the protein CASRHRTRRETQYF.

The gene calls are TRBV7-6 and TRBJ2-1; no clear D gene. This CDR3 has 14 residues. The V gene lost 1 base and the J gene lost 7 bases, with 11 bases spanning the gap. The germline V gene has CDR1 SGHVS and CDR2 FNYEAQ. The CDR3 here is CASSLDPGINEQFF. In nucleotides, the CDR3 is TGTGCCAGCAGCTTAGATCCAGGAATAAATGAGCAGTTCTTC.